This entry features one T cell receptor beta chain sequence. This clonotype came up a few times. Its antigen is unknown. One base away there is no much larger clone; base qualities are not given. Explained via the paper, the time point label denotes: blood at routine non-recurrence follow-up after resection. Whole RNA extracted from tumor and nontumor lung tissue, or from cryopreserved PBMC samples, was used for TCR sequencing without cell sorting. Patients were selected for TCR sequencing only if sufficient RNA was available from at least two tumor regions. The data belong to a study of spatial heterogeneity in lung cancer (dated by TCRdb to about 2019). With regard to the full study: Samples were obtained from over 70 patients with early-stage, untreated non-small cell lung cancer from the lung TRACERx cohort. In the raw uncorrected reads, each unique combination of TCR and UMI appeared more than ten times on average. More beta-chain than alpha-chain transcripts were consistently detected, likely reflecting higher beta-chain transcript abundance. Follow-up PBMC samples were sequenced whenever available, with a median time to follow-up of 2 to 3 years after resection. The study linked features of the TCR repertoire to counts of nonsynonymous mutations, which were determined by whole-exome sequencing of tumor tissue. At surgery, over 200 tumor regions, 64 matched nontumor lung samples and 45 to 60 PBMC samples were TCR-sequenced for both alpha and beta chains. The study quantitatively compared TCR alpha and beta repertoires across multiple tumor regions, matched nontumor lung and blood in non-small cell lung cancer. Overall results and qualifications from the work: Only roughly 15 patients were included in comparisons of baseline and follow-up blood repertoires. Ubiquitous expanded tumor TCRs were detected in blood more often at tumor resection than at routine follow-up. Confirming at a functional level the hypothesis that regional TCRs recognize regional mutations was considered to require additional single-cell paired TCR alpha and beta sequencing.

Library creation used 5' RACE. Sequencing instrument: NextSeq 500. The TCR library protocol attached a unique molecular identifier to each TCR cDNA molecule to allow correction of PCR and sequencing errors. From the authors' description of their analysis: Decombinator tools were used for TCR identification, UMI-based error correction and CDR3 extraction. Expanded TCRs were defined as those above a frequency of 2 per 1,000, corresponding to the top 1% of the tumor frequency distribution. Renyi diversity was calculated using the R vegan package after each repertoire was subsampled 100 times to 5,000 TCRs. CDR3 similarity networks were constructed using string-kernel similarity of amino acid triplets, with links drawn between CDR3s whose pairwise similarity was above 0.82. TCRdb's own reprocessing of the public reads used fastp at Q25 and MiXCR and kept productive beta chains. Identical CDR3 proteins give one entry, which carries the most common genes and DNA. The authors' filters were not applied to this entry. The sample includes around 120,000 distinct CDR3 sequences, with 12% observed a single time. Around 16% of the sample lies in the top ten.

Inclusive of the bounding cysteine and phenylalanine, the CDR3 is 16 residues long. The read is trimmed to its CDR3 DNA, 48 bases read in frame from base 1. CDR1 and CDR2 are drawn from the germline V gene: SGHTA, FQGTGA. Relative to germline, V is 4 bases shorter and J is 1 base shorter, with 15 bases between their ends. This receptor chain uses TRBV7-3 and TRBJ2-3; the D gene could be either TRBD1 or TRBD2, each agreeing at 5 bases. The material was PBMCs, obtained at follow-up. This clonotype was obtained from a male donor with early-stage non-small cell lung cancer. This receptor carries the CDR3 CASSSQGGGGTDTQYF. The base sequence is TGTGCCAGCAGCTCCCAGGGTGGGGGTGGCACAGATACGCAGTATTTT.